Each of the 24 T cell receptor beta chains below was sequenced from the same sample in a study of OX40 agonist ivuxolimab in advanced cancers. Repertoires were generated with immunoSEQ multiplex PCR, while TCRdb's copy carries only in-frame clones and drops some. Of roughly 11,000 clones listed, 75% to 90% are singletons. Here the sequenced sample was CD4+ or CD8+ T cells sorted from blood, taken in a trial of the OX40 agonist ivuxolimab. These receptors all stem from an adult with an advanced solid tumor such as melanoma, head and neck, liver or kidney cancer.

The rearrangement links TRBV28 to TRBJ2-7; 12 bases agree with TRBD2. CDR3 length: 17 residues. Germline trimming cut 7 bases from V and 2 bases from J; bases unmatched to any gene: 12. In germline, CDR1 is MDHEN, CDR2 SYDVKM. The CDR3 here is CASIQKGTSGYTYEQYF. In DNA form, the CDR3 reads TGTGCCAGCATCCAAAAGGGGACTAGCGGGTATACCTACGAGCAGTACTTC.

V and J are TRBV6-5 and TRBJ2-1; D call uncertain. The CDR3 is made up of 15 amino acids. The germline CDR1 and CDR2 sequences are MNHEY and SVGAGI. V lost 0 bases to trimming and J lost 0 bases, with 6 bases between them. The CDR3 loop reads CASSYSQSSYNEQFF. CDR3 nucleotide sequence: TGTGCCAGCAGTTACTCTCAGAGCTCCTACAATGAGCAGTTCTTC.

This clone was seen only once. The gene calls are TRBV6-1 and TRBJ1-4, with D tentatively TRBD1 (6 bases). Deletions cut 6 bases from V and 6 bases from J, with 14 bases between. Germline V gene sequence: CDR1 MNHNS, CDR2 SASEGT. The CDR3 totals 14 residues. The CDR3, as DNA: TGTGCCAGCAGCCGACAGGTGGTGGATGAAAAACTGTTTTTT. Protein sequence: CASSRQVVDEKLFF.

The chain carries TRBV6-1 and TRBJ2-7; D not resolved. CDR1 and CDR2 from the germline V gene are MNHNS and SASEGT. V was clipped by 3 bases and J by 2 bases, with 8 bases between them. This CDR3 contains 13 residues. CDR3 DNA: TGTGCCAGCAGTGAGTTAGGGACCTACGAGCAGTACTTC. Its translation: CASSELGTYEQYF.

This clone was seen a handful of times. The chain recombines TRBV19 with TRBJ2-2; D is perhaps TRBD2 (6 bases). Germline V gene lookup returns CDR1 LNHDA and CDR2 SQIVND (reference sequence). The CDR3 contains 15 residues. Trimming took off 1 base at V and 10 bases at J, with 16 bases between the two ends. DNA of the CDR3: TGTGCCAGTAGTATAGGGACGGGACTTCGTGAGGAGCTGTTTTTT. Its protein is CASSIGTGLREELFF.

The genes are TRBV27 and TRBJ1-5; D not resolved. CDR1 and CDR2 (germline): MNHEY, SMNVEV (reference sequence). This CDR3 spans 14 amino acids. V lost 3 bases and J 7 bases, leaving 13 bases between the germline ends. The CDR3 is CASSFGPAGQPQHF. DNA of the CDR3: TGTGCCAGCAGTTTCGGACCGGCCGGACAGCCCCAGCATTTT.

The V and J genes are TRBV10-1 and TRBJ1-2; TRBD1 agrees at 8 bases. This CDR3 is 16 amino acids long. CDR1 WNHNN and CDR2 SYGVQD come from the germline V gene (reference sequence). V shed 6 bases and J 0 bases; nucleotides not matched to a gene: 9. The CDR3 DNA reads as TGCGCCAGCAGACAGGGGGTGGGATTAGCTAACTATGGCTACACCTTC. Residues: CASRQGVGLANYGYTF.

The CDR3 nucleotides read TGTGCCAGCACCACCACAGTTAGAGCGGCCAGGGAGGGCACAGATACGCAGTATTTT. It codes for CASTTTVRAAREGTDTQYF. V usage is TRBV7-9 and J usage is TRBJ2-3; weak D call: TRBD2 (6 bases). V lost 7 bases and J lost 1, with 27 bases in between. The CDR3 contains 19 residues. From germline, CDR1 is SEHNR and CDR2 FQNEAQ (reference sequence).

V usage is TRBV6-4 and J usage is TRBJ1-6, with 7 positions matching TRBD1. Germline V lookup: CDR1 MRHNA, CDR2 SNTAGT. The CDR3 contains 15 residues. J lost 9 bases, V lost 8 bases, and 13 bases had no gene match. CDR3 protein: CASAPETGNSSPLHF. CDR3 DNA sequence: TGTGCCAGCGCCCCCGAGACAGGGAATAGTTCACCCCTCCACTTT.

The V gene is TRBV13, the J gene TRBJ1-1, with D uncertain. Trimming shortened V by 0 bases and J by 1 base, and 9 bases separated the two germline ends. The CDR3 is 15 residues long. Per germline, CDR1 PRHDT and CDR2 FYEKMQ (reference sequence). This CDR3 reads CASSLGLGPNTEAFF. The CDR3 region has the DNA TGTGCCAGCAGCTTAGGTCTGGGCCCGAACACTGAAGCTTTCTTT.

The gene calls are TRBV27 and TRBJ2-7; D remains unclear. The length of the CDR3 is 9 residues. Trimming removed 8 bases from V and 5 bases from J, with 4 bases in between. Germline CDR1 reads MNHEY; CDR2 reads SMNVEV (reference sequence). In nucleotides, the CDR3 is TGTGCCAGCGAGCACGAGCAGTACTTC. Its protein product is CASEHEQYF.

V gene TRBV11-2 combines with J gene TRBJ2-7, with 8 bases aligning to TRBD1. This CDR3 comprises 15 residues. The trim removed 6 bases at V and 3 bases at J, leaving 10 bases unmatched. The germline V gene has CDR1 SGHAT and CDR2 FQNNGV. In DNA, the CDR3 is TGTGCCAGCAGTTTGGGCGGGACAGGAGGCTACGAGCAGTACTTC. As protein: CASSLGGTGGYEQYF.

The gene calls are TRBV4-1 and TRBJ2-3; D is unclear. The V end lost 1 base, the J end lost 3 bases, and 14 bases lay between the germline ends. Germline values: CDR1 MGHRA, CDR2 YSYEKL. The CDR3 loop spans 16 amino acids. The CDR3 DNA follows: TGCGCCAGCAGCCAAGCCCAGACGGTGTGGACAGATACGCAGTATTTT. It codes for CASSQAQTVWTDTQYF.

This clone has more than one count but fewer than ten. The rearrangement joins TRBV7-2 to TRBJ2-1; D gene uncertain. Trimming took 1 base from V and 10 from J, leaving 14 bases between them. CDR1 SGHTA and CDR2 FQGNSA come from the germline V gene. This CDR3 is built from 14 residues. For the CDR3, the DNA is TGTGCCAGCAGCTTAGGTCTCTCGGCGAGCGAGCAGTTCTTC. This encodes CASSLGLSASEQFF.

This clone was seen just once. This chain links TRBV19 with TRBJ2-1; 7 bases map to TRBD1. Losses at the gene ends were 4 bases for V and 6 bases for J; bases not matched to a gene: 15. This CDR3 has 17 residues. CDR1 and CDR2 from the germline V gene are LNHDA and SQIVND (reference sequence). The CDR3 DNA reads as TGTGCCAGTAGTACACGTGACGGGACAGCAGGCGTCAATGAGCAGTTCTTC. Protein product: CASSTRDGTAGVNEQFF. Looking up the rest from reference TRBV19 and TRBJ2-1 gives the full variable domain: DGGITQSPKYLFRKEGQNVTLSCEQNLNHDAMYWYRQDPGQGLRLIYYSQIVNDFQKGDIAEGYSVSREKKESFPLTVTSAQKNPTAFYLCASSTRDGTAGVNEQFFGPGTRLTVL.

A few counts support this clone. The chain carries TRBV6-1 and TRBJ2-7; 14 bases are shared with TRBD2. Germline V gives CDR1 MNHNS, CDR2 SASEGT. The J segment lost 0 bases and the V segment lost 3 bases, leaving 4 bases of the junction unmatched. CDR3 size: 17 residues. The CDR3 here is CASSDRTSGGSSYEQYF. For the CDR3, the DNA is TGTGCCAGCAGTGACCGGACTAGCGGGGGGAGCTCCTACGAGCAGTACTTC.

The genes are TRBV19 and TRBJ2-2; 7 bases line up with TRBD1. J gave up 5 bases and V 3 bases, and 6 bases lay outside the gene matches. Germline-derived CDR1 and CDR2 are LNHDA and SQIVND (reference sequence). This CDR3 is 15 amino acids long. The CDR3 DNA is TGTGCCAGTAGTATGACAGGGAGCCTGACCGGGGAGCTGTTTTTT. Translation: CASSMTGSLTGELFF.

J is TRBJ2-5 and V is TRBV15; TRBD1 matches 7 bases. J lost 7 bases, V lost 3 bases, and 8 bases had no gene match. The CDR3 length is 14 residues. Germline V gene sequence: CDR1 LNHNV, CDR2 YYDKDF (reference sequence). CDR3 coding DNA: TGTGCCACCAGCAGGCTACAGGGGCAGTGGACCCAGTACTTC. As protein: CATSRLQGQWTQYF.

DNA for the CDR3: TGTGCCAGCAGCTGGGGACAGGGGCTGAACACTGAAGCTTTCTTT. It translates to CASSWGQGLNTEAFF. V gene TRBV7-9 combines with J gene TRBJ1-1; the match to TRBD1 covers 10 bases. This CDR3 is built from 15 residues. Germline-derived CDR1 and CDR2 are SEHNR and FQNEAQ (reference sequence). Trimming removed 4 bases from V and 0 bases from J; junction bases left unmatched: 2.

This clone qualifies as medium-sized. This chain uses TRBV13 with TRBJ2-7, with D perhaps being TRBD1 or TRBD2 (7 bases each). CDR1 PRHDT and CDR2 FYEKMQ come from the germline V gene (reference sequence). Trimming left V 6 bases short and J 3 bases short, with 15 bases between. The CDR3 covers 14 residues. CDR3 DNA sequence: TGTGCCAGCAGAGCCAGGGGGGGAGGCTACGAGCAGTACTTC. Its protein is CASRARGGGYEQYF.

This chain's CDR3 is CASSAVSTGGTEAFF. DNA for the CDR3: TGTGCCAGTAGTGCGGTTTCGACAGGCGGCACTGAAGCTTTCTTT. The chain joins TRBV19 to TRBJ1-1; D perhaps matches TRBD1 (6 bases). Germline values: CDR1 LNHDA, CDR2 SQIVND (reference sequence). V was pared by 5 bases and J by 4 bases, with 17 bases between. This CDR3 has 15 residues.

Remarks on this clone: Other DNA sequences within the sample encode an identical CDR3. The CDR3 protein is CASRGQAHGYTF. Written as DNA, the CDR3 is TGTGCCAGCCGGGGACAAGCCCACGGCTACACCTTC. The rearrangement uses TRBV27 and TRBJ1-2; TRBD1 is a possible D gene (6 bases). CDR1 MNHEY and CDR2 SMNVEV come from the germline V gene (reference sequence). CDR3 size: 12 residues. V dropped 8 bases and J dropped 8 bases, with 15 bases sitting between them.

This rearrangement joins TRBV10-3 to TRBJ1-2; 11 positions match TRBD1. Germline V gives CDR1 ENHRY, CDR2 SYGVKD. V lost 2 bases to trimming and J lost 8 bases; unmatched junction nucleotides: 7. The CDR3 consists of 15 residues. The CDR3 loop reads CAISEPGQGAEGYTF. The DNA for the CDR3 is TGTGCCATCAGTGAGCCTGGACAGGGGGCGGAAGGCTACACCTTC.

V and J are TRBV4-1 and TRBJ2-7; D perhaps matches TRBD1 (7 bases). Germline V gene data show CDR1 as MGHRA and CDR2 as YSYEKL. The CDR3 is 17 amino acids. Trimming shortened V by 0 bases and J by 0 bases, and 15 bases separated the two germline ends. CDR3: CASSQDPGDSFSYEQYF. CDR3 in DNA: TGCGCCAGCAGCCAAGATCCGGGGGACAGTTTCTCCTACGAGCAGTACTTC.